The T cell receptor (beta chain) described here comes from a study of cytomegalovirus exposure and HLA in healthy donors. Study summary: Among around 170 million T cells, an earlier analysis found 120 million or so unique TCR beta sequences. The study, taken as a whole, reports: Most of the CMV-associated TCR beta chains (in a later analysis) appeared to be HLA-restricted.

From germline, CDR1 is SGHRS and CDR2 YFSETQ. The length of the CDR3 is 15 residues. V lost 1 base and J lost 0, with 8 bases in between. PCR involved 60 Vbeta and 13 Jbeta primers. Per the original data handling: A later analysis tallied approximately 80 million unique TCR beta chains, 9 million to 12 million of them shared. The assay was immunoSEQ multiplex PCR, and TCRdb's table has in-frame clones only and misses some. Clone size and the V and J calls come from that table; the DNA yielded D and trimming. The data show some 160,000 clones, roughly 72% seen once. A word on this clone: Its matching antigen is unknown.

The specimen sequenced was PBMCs. The chain links TRBV5-1 to TRBJ1-3; D perhaps matches TRBD1 (5 bases). The sequence was collected from a man aged 40-50 years in good health and CMV-seronegative. As DNA, the CDR3 is TGCGCCAGCAGCTTGTTGGGGGGCTCTGGAAACACCATATATTTT. Amino acids: CASSLLGGSGNTIYF.